A single sample is the source of the 11 T cell receptor beta chains below, sequenced in a study of Ad26.COV2.S vaccination and SARS-CoV-2 variants. Treatment described: 15 to 20 received Ad26.COV2.S at low or high dose, single or two shots; roughly five received placebo; per-sample allocation not given. The investigators took samples on day 63 after the first vaccine or placebo injection. Clones were sequenced by immunoSEQ multiplex PCR, and TCRdb holds only the in-frame ones, with some missing. This repertoire shows around 300,000 clones, around 90% found once; its top ten account for 6.4%. The sample consisted of peripheral blood, taken in a trial of Ad26.COV2.S vaccine versus placebo. The receptors originated from a person aged 18-65 years who received the Ad26.COV2.S COVID-19 vaccine or a placebo.

In this sample, this clone turned up many times. The chain employs TRBV7-2 and TRBJ2-3, with D perhaps given as TRBD1 or TRBD2 (7 bases each). Trimming took 1 base from V and 10 from J, leaving 18 bases between them. The CDR3 length is 15 residues. Germline CDR1 SGHTA, CDR2 FQGNSA. The CDR3 spells CASSLERLTGRAQYF. The CDR3, as DNA: TGTGCCAGCAGCTTAGAACGCCTGACAGGGAGGGCGCAGTATTTT.

In this sample, this clone turned up many times. The chain uses TRBV7-2 and TRBJ2-7; D may be TRBD1 or TRBD2 (5 bases each). This CDR3 contains 14 residues. V gave up 4 bases and J gave up 2 bases, with 12 bases separating them. From germline, CDR1 is SGHTA and CDR2 FQGNSA. CDR3 amino acids: CASSSPGRTYEQYF. CDR3 DNA: TGTGCCAGCAGCTCCCCGGGACGTACCTACGAGCAGTACTTC.

The chain links TRBV19 to TRBJ1-5; D ambiguous. V gave up 8 bases and J gave up 6 bases, with 8 bases separating them. This CDR3 has 11 amino acids. Germline V lookup: CDR1 LNHDA, CDR2 SQIVND (reference sequence). The CDR3 region has the DNA TGTGCCAGTGGGGTCAGTCAGCCCCAGCATTTT. The encoded protein is CASGVSQPQHF.

The V call is TRBV6-2 or TRBV6-3, the J call TRBJ2-7; no clear D gene. The ends were cut back, 6 bases at V and 7 bases at J, with 16 bases in the middle. This CDR3 is 13 amino acids long. Germline V CDR1 and CDR2: MNHEY, SVGEGT. The CDR3 DNA follows: TGTGCCAGCAGCCCCGTCCCTTGGGTTGAGCAGTACTTC. Translating it yields CASSPVPWVEQYF.

The chain recombines TRBV5-6 with TRBJ2-5, with 9 bases fitting TRBD2. Trimming removed 2 bases from V and 3 bases from J; junction bases left unmatched: 5. CDR3 size: 15 residues. Germline V CDR1 and CDR2: SGHDT, YYEEEE. The CDR3 DNA reads TGTGCCAGCAGCTTAATACGCGGGAGGGAAGAGACCCAGTACTTC. Translated, it gives CASSLIRGREETQYF.

This chain uses TRBV30 with TRBJ1-5; D is undetermined. The CDR3 extends over 13 amino acids. CDR1 and CDR2 (germline): GTSNPN, SVGIG (reference sequence). Trimming shortened V by 2 bases and J by 5 bases, and 10 bases separated the two germline ends. The CDR3 spells CAWSSRAHQPQHF. The CDR3 DNA reads as TGTGCCTGGAGTTCCCGGGCCCATCAGCCCCAGCATTTT.

This sequence joins TRBV19 and TRBJ2-7; D not resolved. V was clipped by 7 bases and J by 0 bases, with 16 bases between them. Per the germline V gene, CDR1 is LNHDA and CDR2 is SQIVND (reference sequence). CDR3 length: 15 residues. Written as DNA, the CDR3 is TGTGCCAGTAAAAGTAAGGGATCGAGCTCCTACGAGCAGTACTTC. Translated: CASKSKGSSSYEQYF.

This clone came up once. The chain recombines TRBV4-1 with TRBJ1-3; a weak D match, TRBD1 (5 bases). The CDR3 totals 16 residues. V lost 2 bases to trimming and J lost 2 bases, with 13 bases between them. From germline, CDR1 is MGHRA and CDR2 YSYEKL. The CDR3, as DNA: TGCGCCAGCAGCCAATCTCCCGGGACGGCTGGAAACACCATATATTTT. Amino acids: CASSQSPGTAGNTIYF.

V and J are TRBV30 and TRBJ1-5, with D possibly being TRBD1 (6 bases). The CDR3 runs to 15 residues. V was clipped by 2 bases and J by 6 bases, with 17 bases between them. Per the germline V gene, CDR1 is GTSNPN and CDR2 is SVGIG (reference sequence). The CDR3 here is CAWSNGNREVQPQHF. The CDR3 DNA follows: TGTGCCTGGAGTAACGGGAACAGGGAAGTTCAGCCCCAGCATTTT.

This sequence joins TRBV6-2 or TRBV6-3 and TRBJ1-5, with unresolved D. The CDR3 covers 12 residues. Trimming removed 0 bases from V and 6 bases from J, with 3 bases in between. Per germline, CDR1 MNHEY and CDR2 SVGEGT. The CDR3 is CASSYSLQPQHF. The DNA of the CDR3 is TGTGCCAGCAGTTACTCTCTTCAGCCCCAGCATTTT.

The genes are TRBV28 and TRBJ2-3; D call uncertain. Germline V gene lookup returns CDR1 MDHEN and CDR2 SYDVKM. The CDR3 is made up of 14 amino acids. The V gene lost 1 base and the J gene lost 3 bases, with 8 bases spanning the gap. The CDR3 sequence is CASSLLLGTDTQYF. The CDR3 DNA is TGTGCCAGCAGTTTATTATTGGGAACAGATACGCAGTATTTT.